This TCR beta chain was sequenced in a study of spatial heterogeneity in lung cancer. Broader study findings: The appearance of ubiquitous expanded tumor TCRs in blood was greater at resection than follow-up.

This CDR3 has 11 residues. The germline gives CDR1 WSHSY, CDR2 SAAADI. Trimming left V 2 bases short and J 6 bases short, with 4 bases between. Time point denoted: blood at routine non-recurrence follow-up after resection. Each CDR3 protein gets one entry after TCRdb re-called the 5' RACE reads with MiXCR. Of around 100,000 distinct CDR3 sequences in the sample, about 10% were seen once. This clonotype was picked up many times. Its antigen is unidentified. The TCR sequence derives from a female donor with early-stage non-small cell lung cancer. The input for sequencing was PBMCs, taken at follow-up. This chain uses TRBV10-2 with TRBJ2-5; D call uncertain. CDR3 DNA sequence: TGCGCCAGCAGTGAGGGTCAGACCCAGTACTTC. Encoded protein: CASSEGQTQYF.